A single T cell receptor beta chain is shown here with its context. The data derive from a study of T cells after somatic rescue of genetic block. Libraries were prepared by immunoSEQ multiplex PCR; TCRdb keeps only in-frame clonotypes and omits some of them. The table lists roughly 15,000 clones, around 70% of them singletons, with 14% in the top ten. The sample consisted of peripheral blood mononuclear cells (PBMCs). This receptor was identified in a boy aged 5 to 17.

CDR3 nucleotide sequence: TGTGCCAGCTCACCTAGGACAGATACGCAGTATTTT. This encodes CASSPRTDTQYF. The V gene is TRBV18, the J gene TRBJ2-3; D gene unclear. The CDR3 has 12 residues. The germline CDR1 and CDR2 sequences are KGHSH and LQKENI. Between the trimmed V and J ends, which lost 3 bases and 3 bases, there was a span of 4 bases.